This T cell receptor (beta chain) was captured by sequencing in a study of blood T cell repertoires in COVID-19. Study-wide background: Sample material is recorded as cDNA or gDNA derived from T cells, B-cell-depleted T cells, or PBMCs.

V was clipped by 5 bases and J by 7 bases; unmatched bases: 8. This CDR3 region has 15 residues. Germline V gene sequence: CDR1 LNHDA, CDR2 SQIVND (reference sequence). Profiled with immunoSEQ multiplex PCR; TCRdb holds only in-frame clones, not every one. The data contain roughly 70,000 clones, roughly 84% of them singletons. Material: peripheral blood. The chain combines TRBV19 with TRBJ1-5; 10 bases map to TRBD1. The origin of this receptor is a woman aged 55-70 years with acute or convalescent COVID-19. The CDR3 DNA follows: TGTGCCAGTAGTGGGACAGGGGTGAACGGGCAGCCCCAGCATTTT. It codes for CASSGTGVNGQPQHF.